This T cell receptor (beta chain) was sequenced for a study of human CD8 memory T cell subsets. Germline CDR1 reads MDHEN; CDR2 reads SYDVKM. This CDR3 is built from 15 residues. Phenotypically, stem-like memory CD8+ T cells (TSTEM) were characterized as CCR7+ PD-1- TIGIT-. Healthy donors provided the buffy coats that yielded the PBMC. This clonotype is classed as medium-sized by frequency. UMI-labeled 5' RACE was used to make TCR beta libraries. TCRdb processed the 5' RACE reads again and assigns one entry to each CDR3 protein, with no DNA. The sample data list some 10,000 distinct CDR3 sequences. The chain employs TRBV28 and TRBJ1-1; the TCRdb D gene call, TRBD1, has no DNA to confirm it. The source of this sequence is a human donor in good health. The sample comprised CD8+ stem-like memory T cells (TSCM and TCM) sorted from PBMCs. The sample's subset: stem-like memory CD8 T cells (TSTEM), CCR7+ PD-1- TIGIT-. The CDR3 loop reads CASSKFAGAYTEAFF.